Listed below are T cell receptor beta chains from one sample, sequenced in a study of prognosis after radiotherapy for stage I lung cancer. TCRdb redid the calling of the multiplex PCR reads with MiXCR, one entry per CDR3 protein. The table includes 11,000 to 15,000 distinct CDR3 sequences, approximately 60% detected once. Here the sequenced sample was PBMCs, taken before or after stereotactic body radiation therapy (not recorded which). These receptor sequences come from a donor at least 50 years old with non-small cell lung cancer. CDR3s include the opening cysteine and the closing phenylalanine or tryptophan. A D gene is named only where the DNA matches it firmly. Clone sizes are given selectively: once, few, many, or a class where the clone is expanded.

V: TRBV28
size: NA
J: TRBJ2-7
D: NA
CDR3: CASSSPAGAYEQYF
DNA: TGTGCCAGCAGTTCCCCGGCAGGGGCCTACGAGCAGTACTTC

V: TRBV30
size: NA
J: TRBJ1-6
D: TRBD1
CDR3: CAWRTGVYNSPLHF
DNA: TGTGCCTGGAGGACAGGGGTATATAATTCACCCCTCCACTTT

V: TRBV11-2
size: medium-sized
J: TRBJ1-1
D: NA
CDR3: CASSQRGGTPMNTEAFF
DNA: TGTGCCAGCAGCCAGCGGGGAGGGACCCCCATGAACACTGAAGCTTTCTTT

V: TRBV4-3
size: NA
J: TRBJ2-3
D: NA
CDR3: CSSSPGGNTDTQYF
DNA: TGCTCCAGCAGCCCTGGGGGTAACACAGATACGCAGTATTTT

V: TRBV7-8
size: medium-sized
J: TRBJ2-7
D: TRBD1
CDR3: CASSFSPGTGYEQYF
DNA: TGTGCCAGCAGCTTCAGCCCCGGGACAGGGTACGAGCAGTACTTC

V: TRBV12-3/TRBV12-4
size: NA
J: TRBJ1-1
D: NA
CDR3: CASSQTAPNTEAFF
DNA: TGTGCCAGCAGTCAGACAGCGCCTAACACTGAAGCTTTCTTT

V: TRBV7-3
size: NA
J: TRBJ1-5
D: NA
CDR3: CASSLWKWKIYQPQHF
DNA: TGTGCCAGCAGCTTATGGAAGTGGAAAATCTATCAGCCCCAGCATTTT

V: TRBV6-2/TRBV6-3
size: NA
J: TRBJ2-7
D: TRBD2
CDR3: CASRRSWTSGSNEQYF
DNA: TGTGCCAGCAGACGCTCCTGGACTAGCGGGAGTAACGAGCAGTACTTC

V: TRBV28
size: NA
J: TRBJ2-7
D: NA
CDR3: CATRDFFDEQYF
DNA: TGTGCCACCCGGGACTTCTTCGACGAGCAGTACTTC

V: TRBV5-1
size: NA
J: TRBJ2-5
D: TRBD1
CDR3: CASISGTGWYQETQYF
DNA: TGCGCCAGCATTTCGGGGACAGGGTGGTACCAAGAGACCCAGTACTTC

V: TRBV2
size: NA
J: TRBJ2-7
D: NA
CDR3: CASSVTSTYEQYF
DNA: TGTGCCAGCAGCGTGACAAGTACCTACGAGCAGTACTTC

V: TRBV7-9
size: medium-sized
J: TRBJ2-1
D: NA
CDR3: CASTRDFNNEQFF
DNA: TGTGCCAGCACCCGGGACTTTAACAATGAGCAGTTCTTC

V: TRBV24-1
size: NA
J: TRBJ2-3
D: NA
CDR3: CATSDLTGKGTDTQYF
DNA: TGTGCCACCAGTGATTTGACAGGGAAGGGGACAGATACGCAGTATTTT

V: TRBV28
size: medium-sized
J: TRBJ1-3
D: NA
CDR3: CASIEGMSGNTIYF
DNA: TGTGCCAGCATCGAGGGAATGTCAGGAAACACCATATATTTT

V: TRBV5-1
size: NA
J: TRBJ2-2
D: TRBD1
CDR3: CASSSNPGTVNAGELFF
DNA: TGCGCCAGCAGCTCGAACCCCGGGACAGTGAACGCCGGGGAGCTGTTTTTT

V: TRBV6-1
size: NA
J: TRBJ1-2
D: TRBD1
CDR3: CASSEWVTGEVNYGYAF
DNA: TGTGCCAGCAGTGAATGGGTGACAGGGGAAGTAAACTATGGCTACGCCTTC

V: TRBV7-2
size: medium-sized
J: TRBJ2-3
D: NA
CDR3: CASSFGTISDTQYF
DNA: TGTGCCAGCAGCTTTGGGACAATTTCAGATACGCAGTATTTT

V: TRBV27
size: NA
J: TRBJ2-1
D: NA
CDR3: CASSLSRYYNEQFF
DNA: TGTGCCAGCAGTTTAAGCAGATACTACAATGAGCAGTTCTTC

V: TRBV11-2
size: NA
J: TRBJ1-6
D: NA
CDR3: CASSLRQAYNSPLHF
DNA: TGTGCCAGCAGCTTGCGTCAAGCCTATAATTCACCCCTCCACTTT

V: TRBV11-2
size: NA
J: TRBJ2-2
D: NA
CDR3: CASSLSGDTGELFF
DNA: TGTGCCAGCAGCTTATCCGGGGATACCGGGGAGCTGTTTTTT

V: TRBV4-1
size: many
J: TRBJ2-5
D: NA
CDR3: CASSQTQETQYF
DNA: TGCGCCAGCAGCCAAACCCAAGAGACCCAGTACTTC

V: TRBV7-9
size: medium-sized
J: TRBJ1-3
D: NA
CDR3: CASSPMGRVSSGNTIYF
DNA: TGTGCCAGCAGCCCCATGGGAAGGGTGAGCTCTGGAAACACCATATATTTT

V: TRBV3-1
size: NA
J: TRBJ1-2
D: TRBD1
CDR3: CASSRNRGATGYTF
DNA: TGTGCCAGCAGCCGAAACAGGGGAGCGACCGGCTACACCTTC

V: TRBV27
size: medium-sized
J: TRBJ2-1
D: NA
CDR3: CASSPWSFKGINEQFF
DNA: TGTGCCAGCAGTCCATGGTCGTTTAAGGGAATCAATGAGCAGTTCTTC